This T cell receptor beta chain emerged from a study of blood T cell repertoires in COVID-19. The wider study: Acute and convalescent COVID-19 specimens originated in the United States, Italy and Spain. T cells, B-cell-depleted T cells, or PBMCs provided the cDNA or gDNA that served as material.

The CDR3 sequence is 15 residues long. The junction had 6 bases not matched to a gene; V was cut back by 6 bases and J by 0 bases. Germline V CDR1 and CDR2: MNHEY, SVGAGI. Per the study methods: How many nucleated cells were present was estimated from reference gene primer amplification. Profiling relied on immunoSEQ multiplex PCR, and the TCRdb table lists in-frame clones only, not all of them. For V, J and clone size, that table is used; D and trimming come from the DNA. The sample holds 130,000 or so clones; roughly 88% are singletons and the top ten take approximately 8.1%. Sequencing input: peripheral blood. The source of this sequence is a man between 45 and 60 years old with acute or convalescent COVID-19. The chain combines TRBV6-5 with TRBJ2-7, with TRBD2 matching over 9 bases. DNA of the CDR3: TGTGCCAGCAGAAGACTAGCGGCAAGCTCCTACGAGCAGTACTTC. Its translation is CASRRLAASSYEQYF.